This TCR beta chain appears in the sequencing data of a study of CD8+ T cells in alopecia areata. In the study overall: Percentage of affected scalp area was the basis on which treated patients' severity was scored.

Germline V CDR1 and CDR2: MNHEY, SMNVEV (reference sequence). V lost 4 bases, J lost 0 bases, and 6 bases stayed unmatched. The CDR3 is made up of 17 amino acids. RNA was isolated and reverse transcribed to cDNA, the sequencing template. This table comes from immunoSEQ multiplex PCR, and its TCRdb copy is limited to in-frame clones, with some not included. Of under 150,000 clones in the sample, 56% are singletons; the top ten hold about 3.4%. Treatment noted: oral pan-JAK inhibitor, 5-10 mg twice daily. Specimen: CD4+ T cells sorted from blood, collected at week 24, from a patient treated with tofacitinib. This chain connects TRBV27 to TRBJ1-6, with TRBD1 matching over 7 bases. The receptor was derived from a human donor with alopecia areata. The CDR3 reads CASSSGGRSSYNSPLHF. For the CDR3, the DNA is TGTGCCAGCAGTTCAGGGGGACGGAGCTCCTATAATTCACCCCTCCACTTT.